This T cell receptor (beta chain) was sequenced during a study of beta chain features in type 1 diabetes. Study-level results: When Type 1 diabetes patients were examined, their TCRB CDR3s proved moderately but significantly shorter in all four CD4+ subsets.

Every isolated RNA sample was fully reverse transcribed, so sequencing captured expressed TCRB transcripts. Profiled with immunoSEQ multiplex PCR; TCRdb holds only in-frame clones, not every one. This table has 630,000 or so clones, around 15% appearing once. Comment on this clone: Its cognate antigen is unknown.

Material: naive CD4+ T cells from blood. This TCR came from a man aged 18 to 35 with type 1 diabetes.

This CDR3 reads CAWGNLLGYEQYF. CDR3 coding DNA: TGTGCCTGGGGGAACCTCCTAGGATACGAGCAGTACTTC. This chain uses TRBV30 with TRBJ2-7, with D unclear. CDR1 is GTSNPN and CDR2 is SVGIG in the germline V gene (reference sequence). The CDR3 spans 13 residues. V lost 5 bases and J lost 4, with 15 bases in between.